One and the same sample provided the 16 T cell receptor beta chains below, sequenced in a study of T cells in Graves' hyperthyroidism and ophthalmopathy (dated by TCRdb to between 2018 and 2021). Libraries came from multiplex PCR. TCRdb names Illumina HiSeq 2000 as the instrument used. TCR beta CDR3 regions were amplified from RNA transcripts. A first-round RT-PCR of the TCR CDR3 used the HTBI primer set with the Qiagen OneStep RT-PCR kit. TCRdb reprocessing: public reads trimmed at Q25 with fastp, clones called with MiXCR, in-frame beta chains kept. Every entry covers one CDR3 protein and lists the most common genes and DNA from its rows. The sample yields some 550,000 distinct CDR3 sequences; around 20% were counted once. The top ten constitute about a quarter of the sample. The sample taken for sequencing was blood. These receptors came from a young man with Graves' hyperthyroidism.

The chain links TRBV28 to TRBJ2-7; D remains ambiguous. The V and J ends lost 1 base and 3 bases respectively, with 10 bases between them. Germline V lookup: CDR1 MDHEN, CDR2 SYDVKM. The CDR3 has 14 residues. The CDR3, as DNA: TGTGCCAGCAGTTTATTGACAAATGGCTACGAGCAGTACTTC. It is translated as CASSLLTNGYEQYF.

The table lists this clonotype with many counts. This sequence joins TRBV28 and TRBJ2-4; 13 bases fit TRBD2. The length of the CDR3 is 18 residues. CDR1 and CDR2 (germline): MDHEN, SYDVKM. After removal of 2 bases from V and 1 base from J, the junction contained 5 bases not matched to a gene. The CDR3 bases are TGTGCCAGCAGTTTAACTAGCGGGGGGGCTTGGGCCAAAAACATTCAGTACTTC. Its protein is CASSLTSGGAWAKNIQYF.

This clonotype turned up a few times. The chain has TRBV12-3 or TRBV12-4 and TRBJ2-4; weak D call: TRBD2 (5 bases). V lost 3 bases to trimming and J lost 6 bases, with 21 bases between them. The CDR3 is 17 residues long. The chain's CDR3 is CASSFSPGVQTLNIQYF. CDR3 nucleotides: TGTGCCAGCAGTTTTTCCCCCGGGGTACAGACGTTAAACATTCAGTACTTC.

This clonotype was observed at least ten times. The V gene is TRBV30, the J gene TRBJ2-7; D perhaps matches TRBD1 (6 bases). V lost 0 bases to trimming and J lost 4 bases, with 13 bases between them. CDR3 size: 14 residues. Per germline, CDR1 GTSNPN and CDR2 SVGIG (reference sequence). CDR3 sequence reads: CAWSVTGNLYEQYF. CDR3 DNA sequence: TGTGCCTGGAGTGTAACAGGGAATCTGTACGAGCAGTACTTC.

Many counts were recorded for this clonotype. The gene calls are TRBV20-1 and TRBJ2-7, with 7 bases matching TRBD2. The germline V gene has CDR1 DFQATT and CDR2 SNEGSKA (reference sequence). The CDR3 runs to 15 residues. J lost 0 bases, V lost 3 bases, and 8 bases had no gene match. CDR3 amino acids: CSARVAGQPSYEQYF. Here the CDR3 DNA reads TGCAGTGCTAGGGTAGCGGGCCAGCCCTCCTACGAGCAGTACTTC.

This clonotype is a singleton in its sample. The chain uses TRBV28 and TRBJ1-2; the D gene is possibly TRBD1 (6 bases). V lost 6 bases to trimming and J lost 8 bases, with 22 bases between them. CDR3 size: 15 residues. The germline V gene has CDR1 MDHEN and CDR2 SYDVKM. The CDR3 is CASSKIQGPLGGYTF. The CDR3 DNA follows: TGTGCCAGCAGCAAAATACAGGGACCCTTGGGAGGCTACACCTTC.

This clonotype was seen many times. V usage is TRBV7-8 and J usage is TRBJ1-5, with 9 bases matching TRBD1. Germline assignment: CDR1 SGHVS and CDR2 FQNEAQ. The trim removed 4 bases at V and 1 base at J, leaving 5 bases unmatched. This CDR3 region has 16 residues. CDR3 sequence: CASSSRDRESNQPQHF. The CDR3, as DNA: TGTGCCAGCAGCTCCCGGGACAGGGAAAGCAATCAGCCCCAGCATTTT. Together with reference TRBV7-8 and TRBJ1-5, the CDR3 gives the full variable domain: GAGVSQSPRYKVAKRGQDVALRCDPISGHVSLFWYQQALGQGPEFLTYFQNEAQLDKSGLPSDRFFAERPEGSVSTLKIQRTQQEDSAVYLCASSSRDRESNQPQHFGDGTRLSIL.

This clonotype appeared a few times. V and J are TRBV9 and TRBJ2-5; TRBD1 aligns across 9 bases. Germline V gives CDR1 SGDLS, CDR2 YYNGEE. The CDR3 is made up of 15 amino acids. Losses at the gene ends were 0 bases for V and 4 bases for J; bases not matched to a gene: 4. The CDR3 DNA is TGTGCCAGCAGCGTAGCGCCGGGACAGGGAGAGACCCAGTACTTC. Protein: CASSVAPGQGETQYF. The entire variable domain, with the rest obtained from reference TRBV9 and TRBJ2-5, is as follows: DSGVTQTPKHLITATGQRVTLRCSPRSGDLSVYWYQQSLDQGLQFLIQYYNGEERAKGNILERFSAQQFPDLHSELNLSSLELGDSALYFCASSVAPGQGETQYFGPGTRLLVL.

A few counts support this clonotype. V is TRBV19 and J is TRBJ1-5; possible D gene TRBD1, 6 bases. CDR3 size: 14 residues. Trimming took 9 bases from V and 1 from J, leaving 13 bases between them. Germline V lookup: CDR1 LNHDA, CDR2 SQIVND (reference sequence). In DNA form, the CDR3 reads TGTGCCAGCTACAGGGTAGGGAGCAATCAGCCCCAGCATTTT. Amino acid sequence: CASYRVGSNQPQHF.

The chain employs TRBV12-3 or TRBV12-4 and TRBJ2-5; unclear D gene. This CDR3 contains 16 residues. Trimming removed 1 base from V and 2 bases from J, with 14 bases in between. The CDR3, as DNA: TGTGCCAGCAGTTTAGGGCGGCCCGGCGGACAAGAGACCCAGTACTTC. It is translated as CASSLGRPGGQETQYF.

This clonotype showed up many times. The chain uses TRBV10-3 and TRBJ1-2, with D unclear. V was clipped by 2 bases and J by 8 bases, with 15 bases between them. CDR1 is ENHRY and CDR2 is SYGVKD in the germline V gene. The CDR3 has 14 residues. The CDR3 nucleotides read TGTGCCATCAGTGAGGGGTCCATTGGTCGGGGCTACACCTTC. Translated: CAISEGSIGRGYTF.

This clonotype has just a few counts. The chain joins TRBV27 to TRBJ1-5; TRBD1 aligns across 8 bases. The CDR3 has 16 residues. Looked up from germline, CDR1 is MNHEY and CDR2 is SMNVEV (reference sequence). The ends lost 2 bases at V and 2 bases at J; junction bases unmatched: 5. The CDR3 here is CASSLTGGYGNQPQHF. CDR3 DNA: TGTGCCAGCAGTTTAACAGGGGGATACGGCAATCAGCCCCAGCATTTT.

The V gene is TRBV28, the J gene TRBJ1-5, with 8 bases identical to TRBD1. CDR3 length: 15 amino acids. Germline V gene lookup returns CDR1 MDHEN and CDR2 SYDVKM. The V and J ends lost 5 bases and 3 bases, in that order; junction bases with no gene match: 6. The CDR3 spells CASSPETGVNQPQHF. In DNA form, the CDR3 reads TGTGCCAGCAGTCCGGAGACAGGGGTCAATCAGCCCCAGCATTTT.

The chain has TRBV18 and TRBJ2-5; the match to TRBD1 covers 8 bases. After removal of 2 bases from V and 1 base from J, the junction contained 6 bases not matched to a gene. Germline V gives CDR1 KGHSH, CDR2 LQKENI. This CDR3 is built from 16 residues. The CDR3 nucleotides are TGTGCCAGCTCACCATTACAGGGGGACTTCCAAGAGACCCAGTACTTC. As protein: CASSPLQGDFQETQYF. The entire variable domain, with the rest obtained from reference TRBV18 and TRBJ2-5, is as follows: NAGVMQNPRHLVRRRGQEARLRCSPMKGHSHVYWYRQLPEEGLKFMVYLQKENIIDESGMPKERFSAEFPKEGPSILRIQQVVRGDSAAYFCASSPLQGDFQETQYFGPGTRLLVL.

The chain joins TRBV6-1 to TRBJ2-7; 14 nucleotides align to TRBD2. V dropped 4 bases and J dropped 4; count of bases not matched to a gene: 0. Per germline, CDR1 MNHNS and CDR2 SASEGT. The CDR3 has 14 residues. The CDR3 coding sequence is TGTGCCAGCAGTGGACTAGCGGGAGGGTACGAGCAGTACTTC. Its translation: CASSGLAGGYEQYF.

This clonotype appeared once. The chain carries TRBV9 and TRBJ2-5; 7 positions agree with TRBD2. From germline, CDR1 is SGDLS and CDR2 YYNGEE. V was pared by 4 bases and J by 5 bases, with 8 bases of the junction left unmatched. The CDR3 runs to 14 residues. CDR3 residues: CASSPGGSGETQYF. The CDR3 DNA follows: TGTGCCAGCAGCCCAGGAGGTAGCGGGGAGACCCAGTACTTC.